These 30 T cell receptor beta chains were sequenced from one sample in a study of cytomegalovirus exposure and HLA in healthy donors (dated by TCRdb to about 2017). The library was produced with the immunoSEQ multiplex PCR assay. The multiplex PCR relied on a mix of 60 forward primers for TCR Vbeta segments and 13 reverse primers for TCR Jbeta segments. The source is immuneACCESS, and TCRdb retained only in-frame sequences with V and J called. Part of the clones is not carried over; for the studies checked, unresolved V genes explain less than half of this, and the remainder is unexplained. Counted in this sample were some 200,000 clones; around 86% of them appeared once. The ten largest make up about 5.7% of the sample. The sample consisted of PBMCs. The source of these receptors is a man between 40 and 49 years old in good health and CMV-seropositive.

V and J are TRBV4-1 and TRBJ2-7; 7 bases are shared with TRBD2. V lost 1 base to trimming and J lost 3 bases; unmatched junction nucleotides: 6. The CDR3 is 15 amino acids. CDR1 MGHRA and CDR2 YSYEKL come from the germline V gene. DNA of the CDR3: TGCGCCAGCAGCCAAGTGCGGGACTATGACTACGAGCAGTACTTC. It is translated as CASSQVRDYDYEQYF.

The chain joins TRBV5-1 to TRBJ1-6; 10 bases are shared with TRBD1. V was clipped by 4 bases and J by 10 bases; unmatched bases: 11. Germline-derived CDR1 and CDR2 are SGHRS and YFSETQ. The CDR3 contains 16 residues. CDR3 amino acids: CASSDDGTGVRSPLHF. The CDR3 DNA reads as TGCGCCAGCAGCGACGACGGGACAGGGGTTCGATCACCCCTCCACTTT.

The gene calls are TRBV12-5 and TRBJ1-5, with 7 bases matching TRBD1. Germline CDR1 reads LGHNT; CDR2 reads FRNRAP. V lost 0 bases, J lost 1 base, and 9 bases stayed unmatched. The CDR3 is 18 amino acids. The CDR3 spells CASGLVHGTDLSNQPQHF. In nucleotides, the CDR3 is TGTGCTAGTGGTTTGGTACATGGGACAGACCTGAGCAATCAGCCCCAGCATTTT.

The chain combines TRBV13 with TRBJ1-2; the match to TRBD1 covers 9 bases. In germline, CDR1 is PRHDT, CDR2 FYEKMQ (reference sequence). This CDR3 spans 14 amino acids. The J segment lost 4 bases and the V segment lost 4 bases, leaving 4 bases of the junction unmatched. CDR3 protein: CASSSAQGAYGYTF. The CDR3 nucleotides read TGTGCCAGCAGCTCCGCACAGGGGGCCTATGGCTACACCTTC.

Turning to this clone: At one of its ends the junction is not consistent with the germline gene, which may arise from a read error. This chain's CDR3 is CASSLGAGMNTEAFF. The DNA for the CDR3 is TGTGCCAGCAGTTTGGGGGCAGGCATGAACACTGAAGCTTTCTTT. This chain connects TRBV5-4 to TRBJ1-1; D might be TRBD1 (6 bases). Germline assignment: CDR1 SGHNT and CDR2 YYREEE (reference sequence). The CDR3 is 15 residues long. The full variable domain, with the rest looked up from reference TRBV5-4 and TRBJ1-1, is ETGVTQSPTHLIKTRGQQVTLRCSSQSGHNTVSWYQQALGQGPQFIFQYYREEENGRGNFPPRFSGLQFPNYSSELNVNALELDDSALYLCASSLGAGMNTEAFFGQGTRLTVV.

The chain recombines TRBV9 with TRBJ1-2; 9 bases fit TRBD1. V trimming: 0 bases; J trimming: 6 bases; junction bases outside the gene matches: 0. The CDR3 spans 13 residues. Per the germline V gene, CDR1 is SGDLS and CDR2 is YYNGEE. The CDR3 DNA is TGTGCCAGCAGCGTAGGGACAGGGGATGGCTACACCTTC. Its protein product is CASSVGTGDGYTF.

This chain connects TRBV6-1 to TRBJ2-7; tentative D call: TRBD2 (5 bases). The germline V and J ends were trimmed by 7 bases and 1 base, with 14 bases remaining between them. Germline assignment: CDR1 MNHNS and CDR2 SASEGT. The CDR3 has 14 residues. Written as DNA, the CDR3 is TGTGCCAGCATGGGCAGCGGACTTTCCTACGAGCAGTACTTC. Translation: CASMGSGLSYEQYF.

The chain combines TRBV5-4 with TRBJ2-3; 8 nucleotides agree with TRBD2. Germline V gives CDR1 SGHNT, CDR2 YYREEE (reference sequence). Trimming at V came to 4 bases and at J to 2 bases, leaving 15 bases not matched to a gene. The CDR3 covers 18 residues. Here the CDR3 reads CASSPWGAGGMPTDTQYF. The CDR3 nucleotides are TGTGCCAGCAGCCCATGGGGCGCGGGGGGCATGCCCACAGATACGCAGTATTTT.

The gene calls are TRBV5-1 and TRBJ2-7; TRBD2 matches 7 bases. The V gene end was trimmed by 7 bases and the J gene end by 1 base; junction bases not matched to a gene: 5. Per germline, CDR1 SGHRS and CDR2 YFSETQ. The CDR3 is made up of 13 amino acids. The CDR3 nucleotides are TGCGCCAGCGGGAGGGACGTTTCCTACGAGCAGTACTTC. Translating it yields CASGRDVSYEQYF.

DNA for the CDR3: TGTGCCAGCAGTTCAGGGACAAATAAGGTTTACTATGGCTACACCTTC. Its translation: CASSSGTNKVYYGYTF. The V call is TRBV5-4, the J call TRBJ1-2; possible D gene TRBD1, 6 bases. V was trimmed by 5 bases and J by 3 bases, leaving 20 bases between them. Germline V gene lookup returns CDR1 SGHNT and CDR2 YYREEE (reference sequence). The CDR3 contains 16 residues. The entire variable domain, with the rest obtained from reference TRBV5-4 and TRBJ1-2, is as follows: ETGVTQSPTHLIKTRGQQVTLRCSSQSGHNTVSWYQQALGQGPQFIFQYYREEENGRGNFPPRFSGLQFPNYSSELNVNALELDDSALYLCASSSGTNKVYYGYTFGSGTRLTVV.

V and J are TRBV29-1 and TRBJ2-2; D is ambiguous. V lost 3 bases and J lost 6, with 8 bases in between. CDR1 is SQVTM, CDR2 ANQGSEA, per germline. This CDR3 has 12 residues. Here the CDR3 reads CSVDSLSGELFF. CDR3 DNA sequence: TGCAGCGTTGATTCACTGTCCGGGGAGCTGTTTTTT.

The V call is TRBV19, the J call TRBJ2-1; 9 bases line up with TRBD2. The V gene's germline CDR1 is LNHDA and CDR2 SQIVND (reference sequence). This CDR3 is built from 18 residues. Trimming removed 10 bases from V and 0 bases from J; junction bases left unmatched: 16. The CDR3 sequence: CATATLLAGPRSYNEQFF. In DNA, the CDR3 is TGTGCCACCGCAACACTGCTAGCGGGGCCGCGCTCCTACAATGAGCAGTTCTTC.

This sequence joins TRBV7-2 and TRBJ2-2; the match to TRBD2 covers 7 bases. CDR3 size: 15 residues. In germline, CDR1 is SGHTA, CDR2 FQGNSA. V lost 5 bases to trimming and J lost 1 base; unmatched junction nucleotides: 4. The CDR3 is CASSPQRGNTGELFF. The CDR3 DNA sequence: TGTGCCAGCAGCCCACAGCGGGGGAACACCGGGGAGCTGTTTTTT.

The chain joins TRBV19 to TRBJ1-4; no clear D gene. With 5 bases removed from V and 11 bases from J, the gap between germline ends came to 15 bases. Germline-derived CDR1 and CDR2 are LNHDA and SQIVND (reference sequence). This CDR3 spans 13 amino acids. CDR3 sequence (DNA): TGTGCCAGTAGTGGCGGGCCACGGCGGAAACTGTTTTTT. It codes for CASSGGPRRKLFF.

This clone was counted a few times. V and J are TRBV9 and TRBJ2-2; D is perhaps TRBD2 (7 bases). In germline, CDR1 is SGDLS, CDR2 YYNGEE. V lost 4 bases and J 6 bases, leaving 16 bases between the germline ends. The CDR3 spans 15 residues. The chain's CDR3 is CASSPLWGGSGELFF. In DNA, the CDR3 is TGTGCCAGCAGCCCCCTATGGGGGGGCTCCGGGGAGCTGTTTTTT.

This clone turned up a few times. The J gene is TRBJ1-1, the V gene TRBV6-1; TRBD1 matches 8 bases. After removal of 5 bases from V and 8 bases from J, the junction contained 4 bases not matched to a gene. This CDR3 has 12 residues. The germline V gene encodes CDR1 MNHNS and CDR2 SASEGT. The CDR3, as DNA: TGTGCCAGCAGTCTTGGACAGGGCGAAGCTTTCTTT. This translates into CASSLGQGEAFF.

The chain uses TRBV10-1 and TRBJ2-3; TRBD2 agrees at 8 bases. Trimming at V came to 2 bases and at J to 4 bases, leaving 2 bases not matched to a gene. This CDR3 is 14 amino acids long. CDR1 WNHNN and CDR2 SYGVQD come from the germline V gene (reference sequence). The DNA for the CDR3 is TGCGCCAGCAGTGAGCGGGGGGGCCCAGATACGCAGTATTTT. Protein product: CASSERGGPDTQYF.

This CDR3 reads CASSLVGRGDSGYTF. The CDR3 DNA follows: TGTGCCAGCAGTTTAGTGGGCAGGGGGGATTCTGGCTACACCTTC. The chain joins TRBV28 to TRBJ1-2, with 7 nucleotides matching TRBD1. The germline CDR1 and CDR2 sequences are MDHEN and SYDVKM. The CDR3 sequence is 15 residues long. The V segment lost 2 bases and the J segment 7 bases; nucleotides outside the gene matches: 10.

The rearrangement links TRBV15 to TRBJ2-7; 11 nucleotides align to TRBD2. There are 16 residues in the CDR3. Looked up from germline, CDR1 is LNHNV and CDR2 is YYDKDF (reference sequence). V shed 5 bases and J 2 bases; nucleotides not matched to a gene: 8. The CDR3, as DNA: TGTGCCACCAGCTCACTCCGTAGCGGGGGGGCCTACGAGCAGTACTTC. Its protein is CATSSLRSGGAYEQYF. Looking up the rest from reference TRBV15 and TRBJ2-7 gives the full variable domain: DAMVIQNPRYQVTQFGKPVTLSCSQTLNHNVMYWYQQKSSQAPKLLFHYYDKDFNNEADTPDNFQSRRPNTSFCFLDIRSPGLGDTAMYLCATSSLRSGGAYEQYFGPGTRLTVT.

The chain couples TRBV7-2 to TRBJ1-3, with D possibly matching TRBD1 (6 bases). Germline values: CDR1 SGHTA, CDR2 FQGNSA. The CDR3 extends over 15 amino acids. Trimming cost V 5 bases and J 4 bases, with 15 bases left between them. In DNA, the CDR3 is TGTGCCAGCAGCCCGCCAGGGGTCTGGGGAAACACCATATATTTT. Amino acid sequence: CASSPPGVWGNTIYF.

This clone was seen only once. CDR3 nucleotides: TGTGCCAGCCGAGTCCTTAATAATTCACCCCTCCACTTT. Protein sequence: CASRVLNNSPLHF. The chain combines TRBV11-2 with TRBJ1-6, with D uncertain. Germline V gives CDR1 SGHAT, CDR2 FQNNGV. V was shortened by 8 bases and J by 5 bases, with 10 bases between the two germline ends. This CDR3 has 13 amino acids. Full variable domain (rest looked up from reference TRBV11-2 and TRBJ1-6): EAGVAQSPRYKIIEKRQSVAFWCNPISGHATLYWYQQILGQGPKLLIQFQNNGVVDDSQLPKDRFSAERLKGVDSTLKIQPAKLEDSAVYLCASRVLNNSPLHFGNGTRLTVT.

CDR3 coding DNA: TGTGCCAGCAGTCAAGGGACAGCCTACAATGAAAAACTGTTTTTT. This encodes CASSQGTAYNEKLFF. The genes are TRBV6-5 and TRBJ1-4, with 7 bases fitting TRBD1. This CDR3 spans 15 amino acids. Germline V gene data show CDR1 as MNHEY and CDR2 as SVGAGI. The trim removed 5 bases at V and 5 bases at J, leaving 8 bases unmatched.

V gene TRBV5-1 combines with J gene TRBJ1-4, with 8 bases identical to TRBD1. Per the germline V gene, CDR1 is SGHRS and CDR2 is YFSETQ. This CDR3 spans 15 amino acids. After removal of 3 bases from V and 4 bases from J, the junction contained 5 bases not matched to a gene. This chain's CDR3 is CASSYGQGGNEKLFF. The CDR3 DNA is TGCGCCAGCAGCTATGGACAGGGTGGTAATGAAAAACTGTTTTTT.

This sequence joins TRBV7-3 and TRBJ1-2, with 8 bases fitting TRBD1. There are 13 residues in the CDR3. V lost 5 bases, J lost 4 bases, and 3 bases stayed unmatched. Germline values: CDR1 SGHTA, CDR2 FQGTGA. The CDR3 region has the DNA TGTGCCAGCAGCCCGGACAGGGTCTATGGCTACACCTTC. Translated: CASSPDRVYGYTF.

A remark on this clone: Additional DNA sequences in this sample encode the identical CDR3. This chain uses TRBV27 with TRBJ1-2; D is perhaps TRBD1 (6 bases). Looked up from germline, CDR1 is MNHEY and CDR2 is SMNVEV (reference sequence). This CDR3 has 15 residues. V dropped 0 bases and J dropped 2 bases, with 10 bases sitting between them. The CDR3 region is CASSLSVGGNYGYTF. CDR3 nucleotides: TGTGCCAGCAGTTTATCTGTAGGGGGAAACTATGGCTACACCTTC.

A few counts support this clone. The V gene is TRBV7-9, the J gene TRBJ2-7; 11 bases are shared with TRBD2. Trimming at V came to 1 base and at J to 4 bases, leaving 12 bases not matched to a gene. This CDR3 is 18 amino acids long. Germline V gene lookup returns CDR1 SEHNR and CDR2 FQNEAQ (reference sequence). The CDR3 reads CASSLVRGTSGGSYEQYF. The CDR3 region has the DNA TGTGCCAGCAGCTTAGTACGGGGAACTAGCGGGGGTTCTTACGAGCAGTACTTC.

The chain joins TRBV30 to TRBJ1-1; 8 nucleotides align to TRBD1. The germline V gene encodes CDR1 GTSNPN and CDR2 SVGIG (reference sequence). The J segment lost 1 base and the V segment lost 5 bases, leaving 0 bases of the junction unmatched. This CDR3 has 12 amino acids. CDR3 protein: CAWGQGNTEAFF. DNA for the CDR3: TGTGCCTGGGGACAGGGGAACACTGAAGCTTTCTTT.

This chain joins TRBV5-4 and TRBJ2-3; weak D call: TRBD2 (5 bases). This CDR3 is built from 15 residues. V lost 0 bases, J lost 1 base, and 9 bases lay in between. In germline, CDR1 is SGHNT, CDR2 YYREEE (reference sequence). The CDR3 nucleotides are TGTGCCAGCAGCTTGGGTCTAGCCGGCACAGATACGCAGTATTTT. Its protein is CASSLGLAGTDTQYF.

The rearrangement links TRBV5-6 to TRBJ1-2; D is uncertain. The CDR3 extends over 17 amino acids. With 2 bases removed from V and 2 bases from J, the gap between germline ends came to 19 bases. Germline V gene sequence: CDR1 SGHDT, CDR2 YYEEEE. This CDR3 is CASSFLSPGRQNYGYTF. The DNA for the CDR3 is TGTGCCAGCAGCTTTCTTTCCCCCGGGAGACAAAACTATGGCTACACCTTC.

The rearrangement uses TRBV21-1 and TRBJ1-4; the D call TRBD1 from the table was never checked on the DNA. TRBV21-1 is reported as a pseudogene. This CDR3 region has 19 residues. CDR3 DNA: TGTGCCAGCACTGGGACAGGGGCCATTCGAGGGGGCTTAAAGGAAAAACTGTTTTTT. It is translated as CASTGTGAIRGGLKEKLFF.